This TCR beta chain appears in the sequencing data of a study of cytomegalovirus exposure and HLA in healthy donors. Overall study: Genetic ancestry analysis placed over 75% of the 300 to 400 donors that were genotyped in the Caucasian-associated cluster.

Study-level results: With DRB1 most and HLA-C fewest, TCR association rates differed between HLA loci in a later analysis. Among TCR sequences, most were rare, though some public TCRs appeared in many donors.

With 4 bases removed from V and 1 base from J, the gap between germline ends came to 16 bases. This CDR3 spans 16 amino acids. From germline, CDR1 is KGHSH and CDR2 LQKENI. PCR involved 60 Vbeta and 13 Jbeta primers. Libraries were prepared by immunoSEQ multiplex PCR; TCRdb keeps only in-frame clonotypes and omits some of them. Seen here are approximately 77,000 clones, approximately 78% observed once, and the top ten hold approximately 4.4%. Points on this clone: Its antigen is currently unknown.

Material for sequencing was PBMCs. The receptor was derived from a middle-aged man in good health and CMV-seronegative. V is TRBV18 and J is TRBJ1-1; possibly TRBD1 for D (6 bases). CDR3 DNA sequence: TGTGCCAGCTCACGAGTTGGGAGGGGACAGAACACTGAAGCTTTCTTT. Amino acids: CASSRVGRGQNTEAFF.